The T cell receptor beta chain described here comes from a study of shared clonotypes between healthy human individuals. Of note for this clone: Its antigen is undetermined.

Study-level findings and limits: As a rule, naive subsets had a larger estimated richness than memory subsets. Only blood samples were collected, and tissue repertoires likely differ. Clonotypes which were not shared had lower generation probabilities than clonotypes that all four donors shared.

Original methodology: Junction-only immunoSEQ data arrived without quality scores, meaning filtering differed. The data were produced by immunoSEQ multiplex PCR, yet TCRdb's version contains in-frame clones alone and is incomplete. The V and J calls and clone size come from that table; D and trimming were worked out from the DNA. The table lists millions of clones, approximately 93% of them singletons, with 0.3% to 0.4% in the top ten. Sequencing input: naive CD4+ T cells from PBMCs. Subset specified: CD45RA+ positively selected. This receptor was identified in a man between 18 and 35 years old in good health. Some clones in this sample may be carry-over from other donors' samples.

The CDR3 DNA reads as TGTGCCAGCTCACCGCAACGGCGGTATTTCGACTATGGCTACACCTTC. Residues: CASSPQRRYFDYGYTF. This chain links TRBV18 with TRBJ1-2; the D is unclear. The CDR3 spans 16 residues. Between the trimmed V and J ends, which lost 3 bases and 3 bases, there was a span of 17 bases. The germline V gene encodes CDR1 KGHSH and CDR2 LQKENI.